This T cell receptor beta chain was profiled in a study of CD8 T cells in Susac syndrome (dated by TCRdb to about 2019). Turning to the overall study: Of the Susac syndrome patients who were sequenced, more than five had clinically active disease and 8 or 9 were in clinical remission. At the time of blood withdrawal, Susac syndrome patients were either therapy-naive, taking corticosteroids (with some also receiving IVIg), or on IVIg alone. Whether CD8+ T cell activation and differentiation in Susac syndrome was antigen driven was tested using repertoire sequencing.

RNA was extracted with the RNeasy kit and roughly 0.45 to 1 ug was reverse transcribed using random hexamers. The immunoSEQ multiplex PCR assay, which covers 54 Vbeta and 13 Jbeta segments, was used to amplify TCR beta CDR3 regions. PCR amplification bias was corrected using a synthetic template baseline for primer optimization and computational correction. The study's own analysis went as follows. Only productive sequences were kept, with reads annotated to V, D and J genes according to IMGT and analyzed in immunoSEQ Analyzer. Clonality was computed as one minus Shannon entropy normalized by log2 of the number of productive unique sequences. For each patient and control, public and private clones were evaluated within the 100 most prevalent clones. Clones were defined as Susac-specific when absent from the healthy and MS cohorts, from roughly 1,100 published viral clones and from other ImmuneACCESS disease sequences. The raw public reads went through TCRdb reprocessing: fastp at Q25, MiXCR clone calling, in-frame beta chains kept. Here each entry gathers all rows of one CDR3 protein and keeps the most common genes and DNA. The V and J calls reflect TCRdb's pipeline rather than the authors' work. The sample yields approximately 150,000 distinct CDR3 sequences; nearly 97% were counted once. Together, the top ten hold 0.065% to 0.095% of the sample.

Here is what the overall study found, with its caveats: In the CD4+ T cell repertoire of Susac syndrome patients, clonal expansion was not detected. The TCR sequencing and HLA analysis was acknowledged to have included a relatively small number of individuals.

From the cysteine through the phenylalanine, the CDR3 covers 15 amino acids. This entry keeps only the CDR3 DNA: 45 bases, framed from base 1. V is cut by 2 bases and J by 4 bases, and the space between the germline ends is 12 bases. According to the germline V gene, CDR1 reads KGHSH and CDR2 reads LQKENI. To note about this clonotype: Its recognized antigen is unknown. Base quality data are lacking; no much larger clone is found one base away.

Peripheral blood CD8+ and CD4+ T cells from healthy donors, Susac syndrome patients and multiple sclerosis patients were profiled by high-throughput TCR beta sequencing. Recently defined diagnostic criteria for definite or probable disease were met by the Susac syndrome patients. Bulk CD8+ and CD4+ T cells were purified by magnetic negative isolation, while CD8+ TEMRA cells were enriched using FACS. Blood was collected in EDTA tubes and processed within 24 hours, with PBMCs isolated through density gradient centrifugation. PBMCs intended for TCR sequencing were cryopreserved in liquid nitrogen and thawed later in a water bath at 37 degrees C. A purity of at least 90% was achieved for sorted or isolated CD4+, CD8+ and CD8+ TEMRA cells.

The rearrangement combines TRBV18 with TRBJ2-1; TRBD2 is a weak D gene call, 5 bases matching. The source material was CD4+ T cells from PBMCs. The source of this sequence is a human donor with Susac syndrome. The nucleotides are TGTGCCAGCTCACCAACGCTAGCAAGGTACAATGAGCAGTTCTTC. Protein translation: CASSPTLARYNEQFF.